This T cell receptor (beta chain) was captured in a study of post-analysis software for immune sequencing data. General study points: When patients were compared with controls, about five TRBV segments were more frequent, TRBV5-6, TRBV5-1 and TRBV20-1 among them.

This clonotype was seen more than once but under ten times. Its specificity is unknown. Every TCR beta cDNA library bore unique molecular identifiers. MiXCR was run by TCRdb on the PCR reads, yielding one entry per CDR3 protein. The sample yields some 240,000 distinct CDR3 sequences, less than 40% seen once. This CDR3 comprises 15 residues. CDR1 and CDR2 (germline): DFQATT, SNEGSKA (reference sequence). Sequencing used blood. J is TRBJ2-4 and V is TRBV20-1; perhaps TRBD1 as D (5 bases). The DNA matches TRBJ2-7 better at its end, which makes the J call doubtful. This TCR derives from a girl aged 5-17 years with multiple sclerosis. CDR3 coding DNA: TGCAGTGCTAGTGGCCTTGGCGGAGACAGCTACGAGCAGTACTTC. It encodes CSASGLGGDSYEQYF.